This T cell receptor beta chain was observed in a study of CD8 T cells in ankylosing spondylitis. Of note for this clonotype: What it binds is not known.

General study points: As for the disease-linked clones, they showed a CD8+ phenotype and occurred at relatively low frequencies in peripheral blood.

TCRdb analysed the 5' RACE reads with MiXCR anew, one entry per CDR3 protein. The sample carries 250,000 or so distinct CDR3 sequences, about 24% recorded once. The germline V gene has CDR1 SGHTA and CDR2 FQGNSA. The CDR3 is made up of 14 amino acids. V gave up 5 bases and J gave up 0 bases, with 10 bases separating them. The chain joins TRBV7-2 to TRBJ1-2; D is undetermined. The sequenced sample was blood, either unsorted or a sorted T cell fraction (not recorded which). This clonotype originated in a male donor with ankylosing spondylitis or in good health (not recorded which). DNA for the CDR3: TGTGCCAGCAGCCCGAACAGTGCTAACTATGGCTACACCTTC. This sequence encodes CASSPNSANYGYTF. The full variable domain, in which reference TRBV7-2 and TRBJ1-2 provide the parts outside the CDR3, is GAGVSQSPSNKVTEKGKDVELRCDPISGHTALYWYRQSLGQGLEFLIYFQGNSAPDKSGLPSDRFSAERTGGSVSTLTIQRTQQEDSAVYLCASSPNSANYGYTFGSGTRLTVV.